The rows below give T cell receptor beta chains drawn from one sample of a study of blood T cells in healthy people across ages. TCRdb used MiXCR to reprocess the 5' RACE reads, holding one entry per CDR3 protein. The table shows roughly 1,500,000 distinct CDR3 sequences, with around 36% occurring only once. Sequencing used blood. The receptors here all came from a woman in her 30s in good health. The CDR3 runs from the conserved cysteine through the conserved F or W. The order of the fields is V gene, D gene, clone size, J gene, CDR3 protein, CDR3 DNA. A D gene is named only where the DNA matches it firmly. Only part of the rows carry a size: once, few, many, or a class if the clone is expanded.

TRBV19	TRBD1	-	TRBJ2-1	CASSRGQGWHEQFF	TGTGCCAGTAGTAGAGGACAGGGGTGGCATGAGCAGTTCTTC
TRBV5-4	-	-	TRBJ2-7	CASSFEPDPLYEQYF	TGTGCCAGCAGCTTCGAACCGGACCCCCTCTACGAGCAGTACTTC
TRBV7-2	-	-	TRBJ2-5	CASSRILTGRPKTQYF	TGTGCCAGCAGCCGAATCCTGACTGGACGGCCGAAGACCCAGTACTTC
TRBV27	-	-	TRBJ1-2	CASSHGAGDYGYTF	TGTGCCAGCAGTCACGGGGCGGGAGACTATGGCTACACCTTC
TRBV4-1	TRBD2	few	TRBJ2-3	CASSLSYSWEGDTQYF	TGCGCCAGCAGCCTCTCCTACTCATGGGAGGGAGATACGCAGTATTTT
TRBV3-1	-	few	TRBJ1-4	CASSQVSRTNEKLFF	TGTGCCAGCAGCCAAGTTAGCAGGACTAATGAAAAACTGTTTTTT
TRBV7-9	-	-	TRBJ2-5	CASSTNLETQYF	TGTGCCAGCAGCACTAACCTGGAGACCCAGTACTTC
TRBV6-1	-	-	TRBJ2-3	CAYGLEGVYTQYF	TGTGCTTACGGACTCGAAGGAGTTTATACGCAGTATTTT
TRBV5-6	TRBD1	-	TRBJ1-2	CASSSPDRGLTNYGYTF	TGTGCCAGCAGCTCGCCGGACAGGGGGCTAACCAACTATGGCTACACCTTC
TRBV10-3	TRBD1	few	TRBJ2-2	CAIRAGTGANTGELFF	TGTGCCATCAGAGCCGGGACAGGGGCGAACACCGGGGAGCTGTTTTTT
TRBV11-2	TRBD1	-	TRBJ2-1	CASSLGTGRFF	TGTGCCAGCAGCTTAGGGACAGGGCGGTTCTTC
TRBV28	-	-	TRBJ2-7	CASRQGNREQYF	TGTGCCAGCAGACAGGGTAATAGGGAGCAGTACTTC
TRBV14	-	-	TRBJ2-3	CASSQDWAKSSTDTQYF	TGTGCCAGCAGCCAAGATTGGGCAAAGTCTAGCACAGATACGCAGTATTTT
TRBV3-1	-	few	TRBJ2-6	CASSQYLVSSGANVLTF	TGTGCCAGCAGCCAATATCTGGTTAGCTCTGGGGCCAACGTCCTGACTTTC
TRBV3-1	-	-	TRBJ2-7	CASRAGPGRAGSGSYEQYF	TGTGCCAGCAGGGCGGGCCCCGGAAGGGCCGGCAGCGGCTCCTACGAGCAGTACTTC
TRBV27	TRBD2	-	TRBJ2-3	CASSPLDSGSADTQYF	TGTGCCAGCAGCCCTCTGGATAGCGGGAGTGCAGATACGCAGTATTTT
TRBV9	TRBD2	many	TRBJ2-5	CASRSGGETQYF	TGTGCCAGCAGATCGGGGGGGGAGACCCAGTACTTC
TRBV4-1	TRBD2	-	TRBJ2-4	CASSQGAGGPKNIQYF	TGCGCCAGCAGCCAAGGGGCGGGGGGACCCAAAAACATTCAGTACTTC
TRBV4-1	-	few	TRBJ1-1	CASSHPGGPNTEAFF	TGCGCCAGCAGCCACCCCGGGGGGCCGAACACTGAAGCTTTCTTT
TRBV9	-	few	TRBJ1-2	CASSSYPESTGYYGYTF	TGTGCCAGCAGCAGCTACCCTGAAAGTACAGGGTACTATGGCTACACCTTC
TRBV28	-	-	TRBJ2-5	CASSIGGGGGEQYF	TGTGCCAGCAGCATCGGGGGAGGGGGAGGGGAGCAGTACTTC